This TCR beta chain was identified in a study of OX40 agonist ivuxolimab in advanced cancers. About the full investigation: The costimulatory receptor OX40 (CD134) was targeted by ivuxolimab, a fully human IgG2 agonistic monoclonal antibody. The point of sequencing TCRbeta in the periphery was to test whether ivuxolimab changed TCR sequence diversity and drove clonal T-cell expansion. The paper reports the monotherapy dose-escalation portion (N of about 50 patients) of the phase I ivuxolimab trial. Intravenous ivuxolimab was administered to patients every 2 weeks at six dose levels: 0.01, 0.1, 0.3, 1.5, 3 and 10 mg/kg. Prior anti-PD-1, anti-PD-L1 or anti-CTLA-4 therapy was permitted, and less than 45% of dose-escalation patients had received checkpoint inhibitors. The dose-escalation cohort was around 83% male with a mean age of roughly 62 years, ranging from roughly 20 to 80. Partial responses occurred in three dose-escalation patients: two with cutaneous melanoma and one with hepatocellular carcinoma. Of the roughly 54 patients in dose escalation, some 20 had hepatocellular carcinoma, some 15 had melanoma, 9 had renal cell carcinoma and 9 had head and neck cancer.

For sequencing of the TCRbeta CDR3 region, genomic DNA was extracted from the sorted cells. TCRbeta CDR3 regions were sequenced using the immunoSEQ Assay. Not all clones reach the TCRdb copy of this immuneACCESS table, which keeps in-frame sequences only. Checked studies attribute under half of the gap to unresolved V genes and leave the rest unexplained. The sample table lists around 15,000 clones, 75% to 95% of them with a count of one. Around 30% of the sample is held by the ten biggest clonotypes. With regard to this clone: Its antigen target is currently unknown. The sample holds no much larger clone one base away, and base qualities are not on file.

Cut back by 4 bases and 4 bases, the V and J ends lie 14 bases apart. CDR1 MNHEY and CDR2 SMNVEV are derived from the germline V gene (reference sequence). From cysteine to phenylalanine, the CDR3 is 14 amino acids long. The DNA shown is the 42-base CDR3, in frame from base 1. Patients with a history of autoimmune disease or receiving systemic immunosuppression were excluded from the trial. Peripheral blood for TCR sequencing was collected from all dose cohorts at baseline, on cycle 4 day 1, and on cycle 7 day 1. The samples were taken from a phase I, first-in-human, multicenter, open-label dose-escalation trial of ivuxolimab. The trial enrolled adults with locally advanced or metastatic head and neck squamous cell, hepatocellular, melanoma or renal cell carcinoma. Before TCR sequencing, CD4+ T cells and CD8+ T cells were sorted from peripheral blood as separate populations. Broader findings and caveats from the paper: Low levels of normalized T-cell clonal expansion were also seen in some patients who did not respond. The antigen specificity of the peripheral T cells that underwent clonal expansion was not determined. After ivuxolimab, more expanded clones were found on average in CD8+ T cells than in CD4+ T cells. At doses of 0.1 to 3.0 mg/kg, clonal expansion of both CD4+ and CD8+ T cells in blood was seen between baseline and week 6. Partial responders in the 0.1-3.0 mg/kg groups had among the lowest normalized peripheral clonal expansion, especially among CD8+ T cells.

The clonotype originates from an adult with an advanced solid tumor such as melanoma, head and neck, liver or kidney cancer. The sample here was CD4+ or CD8+ T cells sorted from blood, taken in a trial of the OX40 agonist ivuxolimab. The rearranged segments are TRBV27 and TRBJ2-7; D gene: possibly TRBD2, on 6 matching bases. The DNA sequence is TGTGCCAGCAGTTCCCCACTAGCCTCGTACGAGCAGTACTTC. This is translated as CASSSPLASYEQYF.